This T cell receptor beta chain was identified during a study of chemoradiotherapy in HPV16-positive cancers. Measured with immunoSEQ multiplex PCR; TCRdb has only the in-frame clones, and not every one. Here the sample spans 5,500 to 8,000 clones, over 75% being singletons. The CDR3 is 13 amino acids. Germline V CDR1 and CDR2: SGHDT, YYEEEE. V was trimmed by 4 bases and J by 2 bases, leaving 10 bases between them. This clone was observed a few times. The sequence came from a human donor with HPV-associated anogenital cancer. The sample was gathered from a patient who underwent chemoradiotherapy. V usage is TRBV5-6 and J usage is TRBJ2-7; D uncertain. The CDR3 coding sequence is TGTGCCAGCAGCCCGTGGGGTCCCTACGAGCAGTACTTC. This gives the protein CASSPWGPYEQYF.